The subject of this entry is one T cell receptor (beta chain). Its antigen is currently unknown. This CDR3 has 11 residues. V lost 6 bases to trimming and J lost 7 bases, with 12 bases between them. The germline V gene has CDR1 DFQATT and CDR2 SNEGSKA (reference sequence). Assay: immunoSEQ multiplex PCR; the TCRdb copy retains only in-frame clones and omits some. The sample contains under 150,000 clones, around 94% of which appear only once. Resections removed during corrective heart surgery provided the thymus tissue used. Donors consisted of healthy Finnish infants (having corrective surgery for congenital heart defects). This specimen comes from a study of human thymus T cells. Study findings and constraints: Related work found strong thymic repertoire overlap between unrelated individuals. Seemingly biased V and J gene usage marked thymic and blood repertoires.

The chain is built from TRBV20-1 and TRBJ1-2; no firm D call. The sample comprised thymus tissue. This clonotype was sampled from a boy under two years old with a congenital heart defect but otherwise immunologically healthy. The CDR3: CSARKKGGYTF. The CDR3 nucleotides are TGCAGTGCCAGGAAGAAGGGTGGCTACACCTTC.